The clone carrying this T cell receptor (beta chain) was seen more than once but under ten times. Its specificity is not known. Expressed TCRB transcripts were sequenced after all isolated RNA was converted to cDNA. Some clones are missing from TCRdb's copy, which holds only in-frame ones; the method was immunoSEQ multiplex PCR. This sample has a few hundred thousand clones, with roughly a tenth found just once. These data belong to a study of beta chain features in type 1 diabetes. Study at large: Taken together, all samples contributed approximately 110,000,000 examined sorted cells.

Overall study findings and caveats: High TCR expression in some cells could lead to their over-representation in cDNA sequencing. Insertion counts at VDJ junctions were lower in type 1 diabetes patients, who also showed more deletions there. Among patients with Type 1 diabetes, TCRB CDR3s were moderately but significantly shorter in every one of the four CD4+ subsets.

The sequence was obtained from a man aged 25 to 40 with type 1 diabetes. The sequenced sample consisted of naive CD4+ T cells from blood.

The CDR3 DNA reads TGTGCCAGTGACAGACAGACTAACTATGGCTACACCTTC. Translated, it gives CASDRQTNYGYTF. The rearrangement links TRBV2 to TRBJ1-2; TRBD1 is a possible D gene (5 bases). The CDR3 runs 13 residues. Germline CDR1 and CDR2: SNHLY and FYNNEI. Deletions cut 9 bases from V and 0 bases from J, with 11 bases between.